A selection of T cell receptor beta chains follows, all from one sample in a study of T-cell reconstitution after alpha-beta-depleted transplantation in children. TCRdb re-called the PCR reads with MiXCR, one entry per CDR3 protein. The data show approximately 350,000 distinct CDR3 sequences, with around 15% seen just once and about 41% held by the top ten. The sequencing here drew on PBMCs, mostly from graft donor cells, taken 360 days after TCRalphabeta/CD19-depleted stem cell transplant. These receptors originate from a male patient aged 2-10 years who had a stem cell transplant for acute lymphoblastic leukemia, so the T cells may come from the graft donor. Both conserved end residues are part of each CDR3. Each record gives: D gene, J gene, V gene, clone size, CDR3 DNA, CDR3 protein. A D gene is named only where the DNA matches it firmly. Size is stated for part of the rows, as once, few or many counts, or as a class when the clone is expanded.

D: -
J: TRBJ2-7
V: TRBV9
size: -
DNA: TGTGCCAGCAGCGTAGGGGCCGGGGGCCTCCTTTACGAGCAGTACTTC
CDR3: CASSVGAGGLLYEQYF

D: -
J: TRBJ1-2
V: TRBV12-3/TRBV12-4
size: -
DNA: TGTGCCAGCAGTCCTTACAGTTATGGCTACACCTTC
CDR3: CASSPYSYGYTF

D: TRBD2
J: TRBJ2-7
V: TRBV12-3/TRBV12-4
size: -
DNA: TGTGCCAGCAGTTATGCGGGAGTTCTCTACGAGCAGTACTTC
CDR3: CASSYAGVLYEQYF

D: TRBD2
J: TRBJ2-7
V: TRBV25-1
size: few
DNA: TGTGCCAGCAGAGTAGCGGGAGAGGGTAGCTACGAGCAGTACTTC
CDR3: CASRVAGEGSYEQYF

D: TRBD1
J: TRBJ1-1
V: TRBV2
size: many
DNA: TGTGCCGTCCGGGACAGGGGCCGGAACACTGAAGCTTTCTTT
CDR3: CAVRDRGRNTEAFF

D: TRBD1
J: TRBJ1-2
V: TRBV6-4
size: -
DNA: TGTGCCAGCAGTGCGGACAGGGCTGGGGGCTACACCTTC
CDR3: CASSADRAGGYTF

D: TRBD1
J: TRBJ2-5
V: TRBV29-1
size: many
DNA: TGCAGCGTCCAACCCGGGACAGTCCAAGAGACCCAGTACTTC
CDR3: CSVQPGTVQETQYF

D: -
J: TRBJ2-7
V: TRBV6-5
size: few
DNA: TGTGCCAGCAGTTTCGGCACAGGCTACGAGCAGTACTTC
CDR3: CASSFGTGYEQYF

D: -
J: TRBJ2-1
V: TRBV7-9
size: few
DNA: TGTGCCAGCAGCTTAGGCCTTAGCAGGTACAATGAGCAGTTCTTC
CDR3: CASSLGLSRYNEQFF

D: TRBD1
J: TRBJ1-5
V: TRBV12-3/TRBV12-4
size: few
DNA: TGTGCCAGCAGTTTGACAGGGGTGGCCGTCCAGCCCCAGCATTTT
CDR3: CASSLTGVAVQPQHF

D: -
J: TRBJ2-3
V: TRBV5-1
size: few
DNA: TGCGCCAGCAGCCAGGGGATGGAAGATACGCAGTATTTT
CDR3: CASSQGMEDTQYF

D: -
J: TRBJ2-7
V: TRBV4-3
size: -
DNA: TGCGCCAGCAGCCAAGATCCACATTACGAGCAGTACTTC
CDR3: CASSQDPHYEQYF

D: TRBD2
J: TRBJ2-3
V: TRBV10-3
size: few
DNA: TGTGCCACGCAGCGGGAGGGAAGGACAGATACGCAGTATTTT
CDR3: CATQREGRTDTQYF

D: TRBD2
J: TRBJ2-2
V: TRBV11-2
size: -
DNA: TGTGCCAGCAGCTTAGTTCCCGGACTAGTTAGCGGGGAGCTGTTTTTT
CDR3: CASSLVPGLVSGELFF

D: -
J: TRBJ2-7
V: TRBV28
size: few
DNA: TGTGCCAGCAGTTTATGGGCGGAAGACCCCTACGAGCAGTACTTC
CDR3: CASSLWAEDPYEQYF

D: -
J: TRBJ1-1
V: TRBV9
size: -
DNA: TGTGCCAGCAAGGGTCGGGACGAAAGCACTGAAGCTTTCTTT
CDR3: CASKGRDESTEAFF

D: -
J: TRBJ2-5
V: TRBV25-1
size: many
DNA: TGTGCCAGCAGCCCGGACGTTCAAGAGACCCAGTACTTC
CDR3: CASSPDVQETQYF

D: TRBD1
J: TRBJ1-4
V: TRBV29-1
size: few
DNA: TGCAGCGTTGTCGGCCAGGGGGGTGAACTGTTTTTT
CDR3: CSVVGQGGELFF

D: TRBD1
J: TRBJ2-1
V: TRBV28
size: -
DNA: TGTGCCAGCAGTAGCACCCCCGGGACAGGGAGAATTCCTTACTACAACGAGCAGTTCTTC
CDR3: CASSSTPGTGRIPYYNEQFF

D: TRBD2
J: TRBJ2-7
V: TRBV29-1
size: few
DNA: TGCAGCGTTCCGGGGGAGGGCCACGAGCAGTACTTC
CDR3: CSVPGEGHEQYF